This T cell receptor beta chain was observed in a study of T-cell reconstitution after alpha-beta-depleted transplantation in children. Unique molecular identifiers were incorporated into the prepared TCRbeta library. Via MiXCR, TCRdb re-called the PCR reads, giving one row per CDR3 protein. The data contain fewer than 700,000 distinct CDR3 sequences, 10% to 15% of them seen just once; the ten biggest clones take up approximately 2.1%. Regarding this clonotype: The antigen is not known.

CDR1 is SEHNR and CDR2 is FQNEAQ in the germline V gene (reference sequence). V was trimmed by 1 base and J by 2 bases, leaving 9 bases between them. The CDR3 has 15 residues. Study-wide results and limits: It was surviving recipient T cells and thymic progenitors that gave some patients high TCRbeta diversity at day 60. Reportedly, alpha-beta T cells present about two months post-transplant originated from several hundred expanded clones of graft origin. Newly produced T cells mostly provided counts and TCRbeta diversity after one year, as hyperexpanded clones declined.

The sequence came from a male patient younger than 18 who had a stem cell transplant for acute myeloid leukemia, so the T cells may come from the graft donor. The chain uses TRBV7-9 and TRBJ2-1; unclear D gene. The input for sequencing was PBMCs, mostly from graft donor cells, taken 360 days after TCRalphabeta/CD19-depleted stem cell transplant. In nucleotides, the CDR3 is TGTGCCAGCAGCTTAGTCAGTCCAGCCTACAATGAGCAGTTCTTC. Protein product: CASSLVSPAYNEQFF.